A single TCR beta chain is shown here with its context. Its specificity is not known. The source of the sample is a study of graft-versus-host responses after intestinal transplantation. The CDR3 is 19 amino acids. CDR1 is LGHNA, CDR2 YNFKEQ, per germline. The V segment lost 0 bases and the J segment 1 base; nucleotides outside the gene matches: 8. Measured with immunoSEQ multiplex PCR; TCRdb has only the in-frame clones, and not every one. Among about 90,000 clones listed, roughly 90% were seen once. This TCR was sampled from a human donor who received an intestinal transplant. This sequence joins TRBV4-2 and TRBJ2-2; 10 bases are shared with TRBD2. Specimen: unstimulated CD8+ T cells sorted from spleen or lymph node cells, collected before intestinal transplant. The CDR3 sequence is CASSQETLAGNLNTGELFF. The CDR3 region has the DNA TGTGCCAGCAGCCAAGAAACACTAGCGGGGAACCTGAACACCGGGGAGCTGTTTTTT.